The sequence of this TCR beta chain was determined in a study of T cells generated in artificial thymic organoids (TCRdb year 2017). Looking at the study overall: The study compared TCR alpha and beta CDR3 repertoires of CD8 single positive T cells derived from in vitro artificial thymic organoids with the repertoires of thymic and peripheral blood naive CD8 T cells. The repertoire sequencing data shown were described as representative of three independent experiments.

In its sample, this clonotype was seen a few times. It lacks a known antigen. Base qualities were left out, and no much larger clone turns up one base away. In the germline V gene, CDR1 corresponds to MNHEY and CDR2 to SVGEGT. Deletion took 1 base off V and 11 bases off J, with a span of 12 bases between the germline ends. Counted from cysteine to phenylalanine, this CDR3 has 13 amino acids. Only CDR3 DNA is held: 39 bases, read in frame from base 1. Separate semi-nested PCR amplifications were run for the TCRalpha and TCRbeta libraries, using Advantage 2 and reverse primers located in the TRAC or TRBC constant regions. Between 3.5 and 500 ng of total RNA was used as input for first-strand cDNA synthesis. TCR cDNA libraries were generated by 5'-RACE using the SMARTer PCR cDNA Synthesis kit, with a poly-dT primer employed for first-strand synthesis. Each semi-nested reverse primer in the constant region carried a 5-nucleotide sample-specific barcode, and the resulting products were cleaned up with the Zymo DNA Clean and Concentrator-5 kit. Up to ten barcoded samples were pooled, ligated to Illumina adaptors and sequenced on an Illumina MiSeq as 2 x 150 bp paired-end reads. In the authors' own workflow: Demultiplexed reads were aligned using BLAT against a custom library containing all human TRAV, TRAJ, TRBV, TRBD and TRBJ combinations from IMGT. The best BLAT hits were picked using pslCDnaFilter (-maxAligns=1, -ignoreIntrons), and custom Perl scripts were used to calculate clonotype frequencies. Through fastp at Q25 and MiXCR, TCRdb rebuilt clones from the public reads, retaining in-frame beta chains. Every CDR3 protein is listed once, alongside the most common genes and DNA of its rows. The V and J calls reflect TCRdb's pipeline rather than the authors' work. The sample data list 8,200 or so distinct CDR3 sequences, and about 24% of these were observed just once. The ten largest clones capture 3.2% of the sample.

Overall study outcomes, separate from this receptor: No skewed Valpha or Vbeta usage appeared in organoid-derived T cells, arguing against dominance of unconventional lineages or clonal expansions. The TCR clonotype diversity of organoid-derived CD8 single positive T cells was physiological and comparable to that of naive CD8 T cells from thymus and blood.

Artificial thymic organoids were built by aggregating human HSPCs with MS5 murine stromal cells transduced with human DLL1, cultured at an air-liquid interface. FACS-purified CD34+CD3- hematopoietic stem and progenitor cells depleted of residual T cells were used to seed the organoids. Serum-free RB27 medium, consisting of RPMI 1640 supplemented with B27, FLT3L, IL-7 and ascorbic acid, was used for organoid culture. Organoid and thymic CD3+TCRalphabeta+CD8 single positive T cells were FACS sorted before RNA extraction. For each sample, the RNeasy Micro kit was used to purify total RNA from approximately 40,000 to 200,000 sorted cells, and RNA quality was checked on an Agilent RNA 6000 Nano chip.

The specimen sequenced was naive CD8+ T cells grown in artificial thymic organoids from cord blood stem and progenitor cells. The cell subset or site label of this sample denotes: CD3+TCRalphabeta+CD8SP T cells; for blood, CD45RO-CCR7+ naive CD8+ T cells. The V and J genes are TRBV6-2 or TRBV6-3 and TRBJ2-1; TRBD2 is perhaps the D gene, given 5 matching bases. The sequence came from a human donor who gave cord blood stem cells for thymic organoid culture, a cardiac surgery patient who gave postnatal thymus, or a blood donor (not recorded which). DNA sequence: TGTGCCAGCAGTTACTGTGGACTTTTTAAGCAGTTCTTC. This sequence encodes CASSYCGLFKQFF.